One sample yielded the 8 T cell receptor beta chains listed below, sequenced in a study of T-cell reconstitution after alpha-beta-depleted transplantation in children. Construction of the TCRbeta library involved unique molecular identifiers. Each CDR3 protein is one row after TCRdb ran MiXCR on the PCR reads. The sample has 700,000 to 950,000 distinct CDR3 sequences; 15% to 20% are singletons. Here the sequenced sample was PBMCs, mostly from graft donor cells, taken 360 days after TCRalphabeta/CD19-depleted stem cell transplant. The receptors stem from a male patient younger than 18 who had a stem cell transplant for acute lymphoblastic leukemia, so the T cells may come from the graft donor.

The chain uses TRBV12-3 or TRBV12-4 and TRBJ2-7; 7 bases line up with TRBD2. After removal of 4 bases from V and 6 bases from J, the junction contained 9 bases not matched to a gene. The CDR3 consists of 14 residues. The CDR3 DNA reads as TGTGCCAGCAGTTCCCTCCGACTAGCCGGCGAGCAGTACTTC. Its protein is CASSSLRLAGEQYF.

The table lists this clonotype with a few counts. The chain links TRBV18 to TRBJ2-2; D unresolved. The CDR3 is made up of 14 amino acids. The germline V gene has CDR1 KGHSH and CDR2 LQKENI. Trimming shortened V by 6 bases and J by 2 bases, and 10 bases separated the two germline ends. The CDR3 DNA is TGTGCCAGCTCCCCTACACAAAACACCGGGGAGCTGTTTTTT. This sequence encodes CASSPTQNTGELFF.

The V call is TRBV5-8, the J call TRBJ2-7; the match to TRBD2 covers 13 bases. From germline, CDR1 is SGHTS and CDR2 YDEGEE. This CDR3 is 16 amino acids long. V was clipped by 4 bases and J by 5 bases; unmatched bases: 9. CDR3 in amino acids: CASSLLLAGGYDEQYF. In nucleotides, the CDR3 is TGTGCCAGCAGCCTGCTACTAGCGGGGGGGTATGACGAGCAGTACTTC.

This chain uses TRBV5-1 with TRBJ2-1, with D unclear. The V gene lost 2 bases and the J gene lost 1 base, with 7 bases spanning the gap. The germline gives CDR1 SGHRS, CDR2 YFSETQ. This CDR3 is 14 amino acids long. For the CDR3, the DNA is TGCGCCAGCAGCTTCCACCAATCCTACAATGAGCAGTTCTTC. It encodes CASSFHQSYNEQFF.

This clonotype was seen more than once but under ten times. The chain links TRBV2 to TRBJ2-7, with 8 bases lining up with TRBD2. The length of the CDR3 is 15 residues. V was clipped by 0 bases and J by 3 bases; unmatched bases: 4. The germline gives CDR1 SNHLY, CDR2 FYNNEI. In DNA, the CDR3 is TGTGCCAGCAGTGAAGCTGCGGGGGGCGACTACGAGCAGTACTTC. Translated, it gives CASSEAAGGDYEQYF.

The V call is TRBV11-2, the J call TRBJ2-5, with unresolved D. Trimming took 10 bases from V and 5 from J, leaving 14 bases between them. This CDR3 has 12 residues. The germline gives CDR1 SGHAT, CDR2 FQNNGV. CDR3 loop: CANSEGLETQYF. As DNA, the CDR3 is TGTGCCAACAGTGAAGGGCTGGAGACCCAGTACTTC.

This clonotype has just a few counts. The genes are TRBV18 and TRBJ2-1; possible D gene TRBD2, 5 bases. The germline V gene has CDR1 KGHSH and CDR2 LQKENI. The V gene lost 2 bases and the J gene lost 4 bases, with 21 bases spanning the gap. The CDR3 is 18 residues long. CDR3 DNA: TGTGCCAGCTCACCAGGAGCGGACCCGGCGAACTATTACAATGAGCAGTTCTTC. Its protein is CASSPGADPANYYNEQFF.

The chain employs TRBV10-3 and TRBJ2-7, with D tentatively TRBD2 (5 bases). Germline V gene lookup returns CDR1 ENHRY and CDR2 SYGVKD. This CDR3 spans 12 amino acids. V lost 6 bases and J 4 bases, leaving 10 bases between the germline ends. As DNA, the CDR3 is TGTGCCATCAGGGGGAGTGGGTACGAGCAGTACTTC. The encoded protein is CAIRGSGYEQYF.